This passage covers 26 T cell receptor beta chains from one sample sequenced in a study of regulatory T cells in long-lasting Graves disease. Specified time point: newly diagnosed GD, antithyroid drugs for less than 3 months. Isolated PBMC RNA provided the starting material for the TCR library. For TCR beta, libraries came from iRepertoire HTBI primers and Arm-PCR of CDR3 regions. TCRdb called the multiplex PCR reads again in MiXCR, with one record for every CDR3 protein. This table has about 540,000 distinct CDR3 sequences, approximately 13% appearing once. The sample was also reused in another study, on T cells in Graves' hyperthyroidism and ophthalmopathy.

Sequences were derived from peripheral blood mononuclear cells (PBMCs), sampled at new diagnosis, from a patient treated with antithyroid drugs. These receptors all stem from a young man with Graves disease.

This clonotype came up a few times. The genes are TRBV28 and TRBJ1-2, with unresolved D. Per germline, CDR1 MDHEN and CDR2 SYDVKM. Between the trimmed V and J ends, which lost 6 bases and 3 bases, there was a span of 11 bases. This CDR3 spans 13 amino acids. In DNA form, the CDR3 reads TGTGCCAGCAGAACCCTCGTGGACTATGGCTACACCTTC. It is translated as CASRTLVDYGYTF.

In regard to this clonotype: Just one base apart from a much larger clone, this may be a read error. The chain recombines TRBV12-3 or TRBV12-4 with TRBJ2-7; D is possibly TRBD2 (6 bases). V lost 1 base and J 2 bases, leaving 12 bases between the germline ends. The CDR3 contains 15 residues. The chain's CDR3 is CASSLGASATYEQYF. The DNA of the CDR3 is TGTGCCAGCAGTTTAGGGGCTAGCGCGACCTACGAGCAGTACTTC.

This clonotype was found many times. This CDR3 is CSAGAGPYEQYF. CDR3 coding DNA: TGCAGCGCCGGAGCGGGGCCCTACGAGCAGTACTTC. The chain joins TRBV29-1 to TRBJ2-7, with 7 bases that match TRBD2. J lost 2 bases, V lost 7 bases, and 5 bases had no gene match. The V gene's germline CDR1 is SQVTM and CDR2 ANQGSEA. The CDR3 covers 12 residues.

This clonotype was seen at least ten times. V is TRBV2 and J is TRBJ2-7; no clear D gene. V dropped 2 bases and J dropped 1 base, with 12 bases sitting between them. This CDR3 spans 15 amino acids. Per germline, CDR1 SNHLY and CDR2 FYNNEI. The CDR3 is CASSETISSSYEQYF. The CDR3 coding sequence is TGTGCCAGCAGTGAAACCATTTCTAGTTCCTACGAGCAGTACTTC.

In this sample, this clonotype turned up a few times. This chain links TRBV5-5 with TRBJ2-1; D is ambiguous. V shed 0 bases and J shed 7 bases, with 8 bases lying between them. Germline values: CDR1 SGHKS, CDR2 YYEKEE (reference sequence). CDR3 length: 13 residues. The CDR3 region has the DNA TGTGCCAGCAGCTTGGGTGACGGGAATGAGCAGTTCTTC. Protein: CASSLGDGNEQFF.

This clonotype was counted at least ten times. The chain joins TRBV7-9 to TRBJ2-1; D may be TRBD1 or TRBD2 (6 bases each). The CDR3 runs to 18 residues. In germline, CDR1 is SEHNR, CDR2 FQNEAQ (reference sequence). The V end was cut by 4 bases, the J end by 0 bases, with 19 bases between. The CDR3 region is CASSSYLFGGRSYNEQFF. The CDR3 DNA is TGTGCCAGCAGCTCGTATCTGTTTGGGGGGCGCTCCTACAATGAGCAGTTCTTC.

This clonotype was recorded a few times. The J gene is TRBJ1-6, the V gene TRBV18; TRBD1 is a possible D gene (6 bases). V dropped 2 bases and J dropped 6 bases, with 11 bases sitting between them. The germline V gene has CDR1 KGHSH and CDR2 LQKENI. CDR3 length: 15 residues. The CDR3 coding sequence is TGTGCCAGCTCACCAGAGGACAGCTCTAATTCACCCCTCCACTTT. Translated, it gives CASSPEDSSNSPLHF.

This clonotype was recorded many times. This chain connects TRBV12-3 or TRBV12-4 to TRBJ1-1; D gene ambiguous. The V and J ends lost 9 bases and 0 bases respectively, with 17 bases between them. The CDR3 sequence is 15 residues long. For the CDR3, the DNA is TGTGCCAGTATACTCTCTGGGGTGTTGAACACTGAAGCTTTCTTT. Protein sequence: CASILSGVLNTEAFF.

This clonotype was picked up many times. The chain has TRBV28 and TRBJ2-5; 8 nucleotides line up with TRBD2. With V trimmed by 8 bases and J by 1 base, 3 bases remained unmatched. The CDR3 spans 13 residues. The germline CDR1 and CDR2 sequences are MDHEN and SYDVKM. The CDR3 is CASATSGQETQYF. Written as DNA, the CDR3 is TGTGCCAGCGCAACTAGCGGCCAAGAGACCCAGTACTTC. Full variable domain (remainder filled in from reference TRBV28 and TRBJ2-5): DVKVTQSSRYLVKRTGEKVFLECVQDMDHENMFWYRQDPGLGLRLIYFSYDVKMKEKGDIPEGYSVSREKKERFSLILESASTNQTSMYLCASATSGQETQYFGPGTRLLVL.

This clonotype has at least ten counts. The chain combines TRBV30 with TRBJ1-1, with TRBD1 identical over 9 bases. The J segment lost 9 bases and the V segment lost 2 bases, leaving 4 bases of the junction unmatched. CDR1 and CDR2 from the germline V gene are GTSNPN and SVGIG (reference sequence). The CDR3 consists of 12 residues. The CDR3 region has the DNA TGTGCCTGGAGTATCACAGGGGGCAAAGCTTTCTTT. Protein product: CAWSITGGKAFF.

The chain joins TRBV9 to TRBJ2-1; D is perhaps TRBD2 (6 bases). Germline CDR1 is SGDLS and CDR2 is YYNGEE. V lost 0 bases to trimming and J lost 6 bases, with 13 bases between them. The CDR3 is made up of 15 amino acids. In DNA form, the CDR3 reads TGTGCCAGCAGCGTAGCTCTGGGGACTTTCAATGAGCAGTTCTTC. Its protein product is CASSVALGTFNEQFF.

This clonotype occurred many times. The gene calls are TRBV5-1 and TRBJ2-3; TRBD1 aligns across 7 bases. Germline-derived CDR1 and CDR2 are SGHRS and YFSETQ. The CDR3 has 14 residues. V dropped 4 bases and J dropped 6; count of bases not matched to a gene: 8. CDR3 residues: CASSREGAKDTQYF. CDR3 nucleotide sequence: TGCGCCAGCAGCCGAGAGGGGGCGAAGGATACGCAGTATTTT.

This clonotype was observed a handful of times. The chain joins TRBV7-7 to TRBJ2-3, with D possibly being TRBD2 (6 bases). The CDR3 spans 14 residues. Germline lookup yields CDR1 SSHAT and CDR2 FNYEAQ (reference sequence). V was shortened by 5 bases and J by 6 bases, with 15 bases between the two germline ends. The CDR3 spells CASSNGTRRDTQYF. As DNA, the CDR3 is TGTGCCAGCAGCAACGGGACTCGGAGGGATACGCAGTATTTT. Supplemented by reference TRBV7-7 and TRBJ2-3, the full variable domain reads GAGVSQSPRYKVTKRGQDVTLRCDPISSHATLYWYQQALGQGPEFLTYFNYEAQPDKSGLPSDRFSAERPEGSISTLTIQRTEQRDSAMYRCASSNGTRRDTQYFGPGTRLTVL.

In this sample, this clonotype turned up once. The rearrangement uses TRBV9 and TRBJ2-2, with a weak D call TRBD2 (5 bases). This CDR3 contains 13 residues. Germline assignment: CDR1 SGDLS and CDR2 YYNGEE. V gave up 6 bases and J gave up 0 bases, with 6 bases separating them. The CDR3 DNA reads TGTGCCAGCACGAGGGCGAACACCGGGGAGCTGTTTTTT. Its translation is CASTRANTGELFF. The full variable domain, rest sourced from reference TRBV9 and TRBJ2-2, is DSGVTQTPKHLITATGQRVTLRCSPRSGDLSVYWYQQSLDQGLQFLIQYYNGEERAKGNILERFSAQQFPDLHSELNLSSLELGDSALYFCASTRANTGELFFGEGSRLTVL.

The J gene is TRBJ2-1, the V gene TRBV20-1, with D tentatively TRBD2 (5 bases). In germline, CDR1 is DFQATT, CDR2 SNEGSKA (reference sequence). Trimming removed 4 bases at V and 2 bases at J, with 12 bases between. CDR3 length: 14 residues. The CDR3 spells CSATPGIPYNEQFF. CDR3 nucleotide sequence: TGCAGTGCTACGCCCGGGATTCCCTACAATGAGCAGTTCTTC.

The sample holds a few counts of this clonotype. The chain links TRBV5-1 to TRBJ1-4; D gene uncertain. CDR3 length equals 12 residues. Between the trimmed V and J ends, which lost 7 bases and 8 bases, there was a span of 12 bases. CDR1 and CDR2 from the germline V gene are SGHRS and YFSETQ. Here the CDR3 reads CASSKGREKLFF. DNA of the CDR3: TGCGCCAGCTCAAAGGGAAGGGAAAAACTGTTTTTT.

The table lists this clonotype with many counts. The chain combines TRBV28 with TRBJ2-7; 9 bases agree with TRBD2. CDR3 size: 12 residues. Germline loops: CDR1 MDHEN, CDR2 SYDVKM. The ends lost 9 bases at V and 4 bases at J; junction bases unmatched: 4. CDR3 bases: TGTGCCAGTTCTAGCGGGATTTACGAGCAGTACTTC. This encodes CASSSGIYEQYF.

The genes are TRBV11-2 and TRBJ2-6; no definite D call. Trimming left V 1 base short and J 4 bases short, with 11 bases between. This CDR3 is 16 amino acids long. Germline values: CDR1 SGHAT, CDR2 FQNNGV. CDR3 sequence reads: CASSLVGWGGANVLTF. CDR3 coding DNA: TGTGCCAGCAGCTTAGTTGGGTGGGGAGGGGCCAACGTCCTGACTTTC. The full variable domain, rest sourced from reference TRBV11-2 and TRBJ2-6, is EAGVAQSPRYKIIEKRQSVAFWCNPISGHATLYWYQQILGQGPKLLIQFQNNGVVDDSQLPKDRFSAERLKGVDSTLKIQPAKLEDSAVYLCASSLVGWGGANVLTFGAGSRLTVL.

This clonotype was recorded a few times. The chain uses TRBV9 and TRBJ2-2, with D possibly TRBD2 on 5 matching bases. CDR1 SGDLS and CDR2 YYNGEE come from the germline V gene. Trimming pared 4 bases from V and 7 bases from J, leaving 20 bases between. The CDR3 runs 16 residues. CDR3 amino acids: CASSLGVGLIGGELFF. The CDR3 coding sequence is TGTGCCAGCAGCCTGGGAGTAGGCCTGATAGGCGGGGAGCTGTTTTTT.

Only a few counts were recorded for this clonotype. The chain combines TRBV20-1 with TRBJ2-1, with TRBD2 matching over 8 bases. CDR1 and CDR2 (germline): DFQATT, SNEGSKA (reference sequence). This CDR3 is 14 amino acids long. Germline trimming cut 8 bases from V and 9 bases from J; bases unmatched to any gene: 15. CDR3 protein: CSTPGLGGQSEQFF. The CDR3 DNA is TGCAGTACTCCGGGACTAGGGGGGCAGAGTGAGCAGTTCTTC.

The chain joins TRBV5-1 to TRBJ2-7, with 8 bases lining up with TRBD2. The CDR3 is made up of 17 amino acids. With 6 bases clipped from V and 2 bases from J, the junction kept 16 bases outside the gene matches. The germline V gene encodes CDR1 SGHRS and CDR2 YFSETQ. In nucleotides, the CDR3 is TGCGCCAGCACCTTCCTAGGTGGGAGCGGGGGAGCCTACGAGCAGTACTTC. Protein sequence: CASTFLGGSGGAYEQYF.

At least ten counts were recorded for this clonotype. The chain combines TRBV5-1 with TRBJ2-1, with D unclear. The DNA end is a closer match to TRBJ2-5, so the J assignment may be wrong. CDR3 size: 12 residues. The germline V gene encodes CDR1 SGHRS and CDR2 YFSETQ. The DNA of the CDR3 is TGCGCCAGCAGCTTGGAAGCTGAGACCCAGTACTTC. Amino acids: CASSLEAETQYF.

This clonotype was counted ten times or more. The chain couples TRBV15 to TRBJ2-7; D ambiguous. This CDR3 is 16 amino acids long. Trimming took off 0 bases at V and 6 bases at J, with 18 bases between the two ends. Germline V gene lookup returns CDR1 LNHNV and CDR2 YYDKDF (reference sequence). The chain's CDR3 is CATSRDRDQRGGEQYF. CDR3 in DNA: TGTGCCACCAGCAGAGATCGAGACCAAAGAGGCGGCGAGCAGTACTTC.

This clonotype occurred many times. V and J are TRBV5-1 and TRBJ2-2; 7 bases align to TRBD2. After removal of 4 bases from V and 0 bases from J, the junction contained 6 bases not matched to a gene. Germline-derived CDR1 and CDR2 are SGHRS and YFSETQ. CDR3 length: 16 amino acids. CDR3 residues: CASSRLALTNTGELFF. DNA of the CDR3: TGCGCCAGCAGCCGACTAGCCCTAACGAACACCGGGGAGCTGTTTTTT.

The CDR3 region has the DNA TGTGCCACCAGTGTGGGACGCCCGACTAGCGGGAGAGGTAATGAGCAGTTCTTC. Amino acid sequence: CATSVGRPTSGRGNEQFF. The rearrangement uses TRBV24-1 and TRBJ2-1; 12 bases are a match to TRBD2. V was clipped by 5 bases and J by 7 bases; unmatched bases: 14. Germline assignment: CDR1 KGHDR and CDR2 SFDVKD. This CDR3 comprises 18 residues.

This clonotype was seen repeatedly, ten times or more. This sequence joins TRBV11-2 and TRBJ2-7, with D perhaps matching TRBD2 (6 bases). The CDR3 has 13 residues. Per the germline V gene, CDR1 is SGHAT and CDR2 is FQNNGV. V was shortened by 3 bases and J by 6 bases, with 12 bases between the two germline ends. The CDR3 nucleotides read TGTGCCAGCAGCTTGCGGGGAGAGTTCGAGCAGTACTTC. Amino acids: CASSLRGEFEQYF.